Listed below are T cell receptor beta chains from one sample, sequenced in a study of blood T cell repertoires in COVID-19. Profiling relied on immunoSEQ multiplex PCR, and the TCRdb table lists in-frame clones only, not all of them. The repertoire holds roughly 260,000 clones, with under 95% as singletons. Sequencing was performed on PBMCs or T cells enriched from blood (not recorded which). The receptors here all came from a woman aged 18-29 years who had recovered from COVID-19. The CDR3 runs from the conserved cysteine through the conserved F or W. Fields, in order: CDR3 DNA, CDR3 protein, clone size, J gene, D gene, V gene. D genes are given only for firm matches. Some rows have no size entry. The others give once, few or many, or a class for an expanded clone.

TGCGCCAGCAGTACCGGGACAGGGGGCAATGGCTACACCTTC,CASSTGTGGNGYTF,NA,TRBJ1-2,TRBD1,TRBV10-2
TGTGCAGCTGGTATGATCCAAGAGACCCAGTACTTC,CAAGMIQETQYF,NA,TRBJ2-5,NA,TRBV28
TGTGCCAGCAGCTTAGAAAGGGGCGTTGGAAATGAGCAGTTCTTC,CASSLERGVGNEQFF,NA,TRBJ2-1,NA,TRBV11-2
TGTGCCATCAGTGAGGTTCAAATTCACTATGGCTACACCTTC,CAISEVQIHYGYTF,NA,TRBJ1-2,NA,TRBV10-3
TGTGCCAGCAGCCCGGGACAGTCAAACAGAGGTTATGGCTACACCTTC,CASSPGQSNRGYGYTF,NA,TRBJ1-2,TRBD1,TRBV5-4
TGTGCCAGCAGCGTAGGTGGACTCGGCAATGAGCAGTTCTTC,CASSVGGLGNEQFF,NA,TRBJ2-1,NA,TRBV9
TGTGCCAGCAGCTTAGTACTAGCGGGATCTCACTCCGGGGAGCTGTTTTTT,CASSLVLAGSHSGELFF,NA,TRBJ2-2,TRBD2,TRBV7-2
TGTGCCAGTACAGGTGAATCTCTCGGCTACACCTTC,CASTGESLGYTF,NA,TRBJ1-2,NA,TRBV18
TGTGCCAGCAGTTACTCCCCAACAGGGCTTAACTATGGCTACACCTTC,CASSYSPTGLNYGYTF,NA,TRBJ1-2,NA,TRBV6-5
TGTGCCAGCAGCAGCATATCAGGGGCCACCCAAGAGACCCAGTACTTC,CASSSISGATQETQYF,NA,TRBJ2-5,NA,TRBV7-2
TGTGCCAGCAGCTTGCAAGATACGCAGTATTTT,CASSLQDTQYF,once,TRBJ2-3,NA,TRBV5-6
TGTGCCACCAGTTTAAGTGGAGGGGACCCCCAGTTCTTC,CATSLSGGDPQFF,NA,TRBJ2-1,NA,TRBV24-1
TGTGCCAGCACTTTCGGGACAGGGGGTCAGCCCCAGCATTTT,CASTFGTGGQPQHF,NA,TRBJ1-5,TRBD1,TRBV28
TGTGCCAGCAGCAACACGATCACTGAAGCTTTCTTT,CASSNTITEAFF,NA,TRBJ1-1,NA,TRBV9
TGTGCCAGCAGTGAAAGAGGGGGCGCGGGCTATGGCTACACCTTC,CASSERGGAGYGYTF,few,TRBJ1-2,TRBD1,TRBV6-4
TGTGCCAGCAGCTCACAAGGGGGCGGGGAGCTGTTTTTT,CASSSQGGGELFF,NA,TRBJ2-2,NA,TRBV7-2
TGTGCCAGTAGTACCCGGGACAGCCACAAGGGTCAGCCCCAGCATTTT,CASSTRDSHKGQPQHF,NA,TRBJ1-5,TRBD1,TRBV19
TGTGCCAGCAGTCCTCAGGGGACTATCACCGGGGAGCTGTTTTTT,CASSPQGTITGELFF,NA,TRBJ2-2,NA,TRBV28
TGTGCCAGCAGCTTGCCATCCCCCAAGGGGGTAAATCAGCCCCAGCATTTT,CASSLPSPKGVNQPQHF,NA,TRBJ1-5,NA,TRBV5-8
TGTGCCAGCAGTTTCGGGACAGGGGGCTATGGCTACACCTTC,CASSFGTGGYGYTF,NA,TRBJ1-2,TRBD1,TRBV28
TGCGCCAGCAGCTTGGGCCCGGGAGGGGGTTACAATGAGCAGTTCTTC,CASSLGPGGGYNEQFF,NA,TRBJ2-1,TRBD2,TRBV5-1
TGTGCCAGCAGTAGCCTTAGACAGGGCCATGGCTACACCTTC,CASSSLRQGHGYTF,NA,TRBJ1-2,TRBD1,TRBV6-2/TRBV6-3
TGTGCCAGCAGCGGACTCAGACTAGCGGGGGGAAAGGAAGAGACCCAGTACTTC,CASSGLRLAGGKEETQYF,NA,TRBJ2-5,TRBD2,TRBV6-2/TRBV6-3
TGTGCCCACAGGGACGGGAACTATGGCTACACCTTC,CAHRDGNYGYTF,NA,TRBJ1-2,NA,TRBV28
TGCGCCAGCAGAGGACAACTTGGAGGGTACGGCTACACCTTC,CASRGQLGGYGYTF,NA,TRBJ1-2,NA,TRBV5-1
TGTGCCAGTAGGAGACAGGGGCCCTACAATGAGCAGTTCTTC,CASRRQGPYNEQFF,NA,TRBJ2-1,TRBD1,TRBV19
TGTGCCAGCAGCGTAGGTGGTCAGGTTGCAGATACGCAGTATTTT,CASSVGGQVADTQYF,NA,TRBJ2-3,NA,TRBV9
TGTGCCAGCGGAGCCCTCGAGACCCAGTACTTC,CASGALETQYF,NA,TRBJ2-5,NA,TRBV28
TGTGCCAGCAGTCGATCCGGGGTGGGGGAAAAACTGTTTTTT,CASSRSGVGEKLFF,NA,TRBJ1-4,NA,TRBV4-2
TGTGCTAGTGGTTTGGTACTAGGGGGCAACACAGATACGCAGTATTTT,CASGLVLGGNTDTQYF,NA,TRBJ2-3,TRBD1,TRBV12-5
TGTGCCAGCAGTCCTGGACTAGCGGGAGATTCGGTAAACATTCAGTACTTC,CASSPGLAGDSVNIQYF,NA,TRBJ2-4,TRBD2,TRBV2
TGTGCCAGCAGTCAGTCAAGACAGGGCGGCACCGGGGAGCTGTTTTTT,CASSQSRQGGTGELFF,NA,TRBJ2-2,TRBD1,TRBV7-2
TGTGCCAGCAGTTACAGAGGGTACAATGAGCAGTTCTTC,CASSYRGYNEQFF,NA,TRBJ2-1,NA,TRBV3-1/TRBV3-2
TGCGCCAGCAGCCAAGAGGGGGCAGGGAGCACTGAAGCTTTCTTT,CASSQEGAGSTEAFF,NA,TRBJ1-1,NA,TRBV4-1
TGTGCCACCAGTGATTTGGGCGGGAGGACGGGGAATGAGCAGTTCTTC,CATSDLGGRTGNEQFF,NA,TRBJ2-1,TRBD2,TRBV24-1
TGTGCCAGCAGTCCTGCCCTACCTGGGACATCTTATCAGCCCCAGCATTTT,CASSPALPGTSYQPQHF,NA,TRBJ1-5,NA,TRBV6-6
TGTGCCAGCAGCCCCGGACAGGGGAACACTGAAGCTTTCTTT,CASSPGQGNTEAFF,NA,TRBJ1-1,TRBD1,TRBV9
TGTGCCAGCATACCCCTAGCGGGCGACAGGAAGACCCAGTACTTC,CASIPLAGDRKTQYF,once,TRBJ2-5,TRBD2,TRBV2
TGTGCCAGCAGACGACAGGGGGGTGGCAATCAGCCCCAGCATTTT,CASRRQGGGNQPQHF,NA,TRBJ1-5,TRBD1,TRBV2
TGTGCCAGCAGCTTATCTTCCAGAAACAATGAGCAGTTCTTC,CASSLSSRNNEQFF,NA,TRBJ2-1,NA,TRBV7-9
TGTGCCAGCAGCCAATCGGGGGGGCAAGAGACCCAGTACTTC,CASSQSGGQETQYF,NA,TRBJ2-5,TRBD2,TRBV3-1/TRBV3-2
TGTGCCAGCAGCTTAACTTCGGGAGGGGGATACAATGAGCAGTTCTTC,CASSLTSGGGYNEQFF,NA,TRBJ2-1,TRBD2,TRBV7-3
TGCGCCAGCAGCGGCGGGACAGGAGACTACACAGATACGCAGTATTTT,CASSGGTGDYTDTQYF,NA,TRBJ2-3,TRBD1,TRBV5-1
TGTGCCAGCAGCCAAGGGGGAGTCCAAGAGACCCAGTACTTC,CASSQGGVQETQYF,NA,TRBJ2-5,NA,TRBV4-2
TGTGCCAGCAGCCAAGTTCTTACAGTGGGCTCCTATGGCTACACCTTC,CASSQVLTVGSYGYTF,few,TRBJ1-2,NA,TRBV3-1/TRBV3-2
TGTGCCAGCAGTTACGGGACAGGGAAGGCCTATGGCTACACCTTC,CASSYGTGKAYGYTF,NA,TRBJ1-2,TRBD1,TRBV6-5
TGTGCCAGCAGCTTGGGACTAGCCCAAGGTACGCAGTATTTT,CASSLGLAQGTQYF,NA,TRBJ2-3,TRBD2,TRBV5-4
TGTGCCAGCAGTCGGGACGGGAGCTCTGGAAACACCATATATTTT,CASSRDGSSGNTIYF,NA,TRBJ1-3,NA,TRBV27
TGTGCCAGCAGTGGGCGGGGGCACACAGATACGCAGTATTTT,CASSGRGHTDTQYF,NA,TRBJ2-3,NA,TRBV2
TGTGCCAGCAGCTTCCGGACGGGAATGAACACTGAAGCTTTCTTT,CASSFRTGMNTEAFF,NA,TRBJ1-1,NA,TRBV5-4
TGTGCCAGCAGCGCGGGGGGGATTGTAGATACGCAGTATTTT,CASSAGGIVDTQYF,NA,TRBJ2-3,TRBD2,TRBV5-5
TGTGCCATCAGTGAGTCGGGCAGGGGATGGACTGAAGCTTTCTTT,CAISESGRGWTEAFF,NA,TRBJ1-1,NA,TRBV10-3
TGTGCCAGCAGCTTTAAGGGGATTCAGTACTTC,CASSFKGIQYF,NA,TRBJ2-4,NA,TRBV11-1
TGTGCCACCAGGGGGCTTTCCTACAATGAGCAGTTCTTC,CATRGLSYNEQFF,once,TRBJ2-1,NA,TRBV24-1
TGTGCCACCAGTGATTTGCATTGGGCCCCGAACACCGGGGAGCTGTTTTTT,CATSDLHWAPNTGELFF,NA,TRBJ2-2,NA,TRBV24-1
TGCGCCAGCAGCTTGGCCGGGAGCTCTGGAAACACCATATATTTT,CASSLAGSSGNTIYF,NA,TRBJ1-3,NA,TRBV5-1
TGTGCCAGCAGCCTTATTAGAACAGGGCCGCGGGAGCAGTACTTC,CASSLIRTGPREQYF,NA,TRBJ2-7,NA,TRBV11-2
TGCGCCAGCAGTCCCGGGAGAGGGGTGTTGGCAGATACGCAGTATTTT,CASSPGRGVLADTQYF,NA,TRBJ2-3,NA,TRBV5-1
TGTGCCAGCAGCTCCCCCTCTCGCGAGCAGTACTTC,CASSSPSREQYF,NA,TRBJ2-7,NA,TRBV11-3
TGTGCCAGCAGCCCCGTTAGGGACAGGGCATTATCACCCCTCCACTTT,CASSPVRDRALSPLHF,NA,TRBJ1-6,TRBD1,TRBV7-2